What follows describes a single T cell receptor (beta chain). This record belongs to a study of technical replicates of blood from several donors. V lost 2 bases to trimming and J lost 4 bases, with 11 bases between them. Per the germline V gene, CDR1 is GTSNPN and CDR2 is SVGIG (reference sequence). The CDR3 is made up of 13 amino acids. This table comes from immunoSEQ multiplex PCR, and its TCRdb copy is limited to in-frame clones, with some not included. Here the sample spans 70,000 to 80,000 clones, about nine tenths being singletons. Sequencing was carried out using T cells isolated from PBMCs. V usage is TRBV30 and J usage is TRBJ1-2; possibly TRBD1 for D (5 bases). The receptor comes from a human donor in good health. Some clones in this sample may be carry-over from other donors' samples. The CDR3: CAWSNAGRYGYTF. In DNA, the CDR3 is TGTGCCTGGAGTAACGCAGGGCGCTATGGCTACACCTTC.